One and the same sample provided the 17 T cell receptor beta chains below, sequenced in a study of T cell repertoires in cytomegalovirus infection. TCRdb processed the reads anew with MiXCR; each CDR3 protein has one entry. The sample includes roughly 150,000 distinct CDR3 sequences, around a quarter seen only once; the top ten take approximately 11%. Material: PBMCs. Source of these receptors: a human donor in good health (CMV status not recorded). Some clones in this sample may be carry-over from other donors' samples.

This clonotype has more than one count but fewer than ten. The chain links TRBV29-1 to TRBJ2-3; D perhaps matches TRBD2 (5 bases). Trimming shortened V by 4 bases and J by 1 base, and 12 bases separated the two germline ends. Germline V lookup: CDR1 SQVTM, CDR2 ANQGSEA. This CDR3 has 14 residues. Written as DNA, the CDR3 is TGCAGCGTTGCCGGGGTGGGAGGCACAGATACGCAGTATTTT. Protein sequence: CSVAGVGGTDTQYF.

CDR3 sequence: CASSHRLAGAEGQETQYF. The CDR3 coding sequence is TGTGCCAGCAGCCATAGACTAGCGGGGGCCGAGGGGCAAGAGACCCAGTACTTC. The V gene is TRBV14, the J gene TRBJ2-5; 12 bases are shared with TRBD2. The germline V gene has CDR1 SGHDN and CDR2 FVKESK. After removal of 3 bases from V and 2 bases from J, the junction contained 10 bases not matched to a gene. The CDR3 contains 18 residues.

The CDR3, as DNA: TGTGCCAGCAAGAGGACTACCTCGAATGAGCAGTTCTTC. Its protein is CASKRTTSNEQFF. The chain uses TRBV6-5 and TRBJ2-1, with D possibly TRBD2 on 6 matching bases. The CDR3 is made up of 13 amino acids. The V gene lost 7 bases and the J gene lost 7 bases, with 14 bases spanning the gap. Germline values: CDR1 MNHEY, CDR2 SVGAGI.

This chain joins TRBV20-1 and TRBJ1-1; no reliable D call. The V gene lost 8 bases and the J gene lost 4 bases, with 17 bases spanning the gap. This CDR3 region has 13 residues. CDR1 is DFQATT, CDR2 SNEGSKA, per germline (reference sequence). CDR3 DNA sequence: TGCAGTCCCCCCCCTCAAGGTTTCACTGAAGCTTTCTTT. Amino acid sequence: CSPPPQGFTEAFF.

This chain joins TRBV9 and TRBJ2-3, with D unresolved. Germline CDR1 is SGDLS and CDR2 is YYNGEE. Trimming stripped 0 bases from V and 2 bases from J, with 7 bases between. CDR3 length: 14 residues. DNA for the CDR3: TGTGCCAGCAGCGTAGGTCGAGTCACAGATACGCAGTATTTT. Protein: CASSVGRVTDTQYF.

This clonotype came up a few times. The chain is built from TRBV2 and TRBJ2-1; D gene ambiguous. Germline CDR1 reads SNHLY; CDR2 reads FYNNEI. Deletions cut 1 base from V and 0 bases from J, with 7 bases between. The CDR3 has 15 residues. The CDR3 loop is CASSEDLSSYNEQFF. The CDR3 coding sequence is TGTGCCAGCAGTGAAGACCTGAGCTCCTACAATGAGCAGTTCTTC. The full variable domain, completed using reference TRBV2 and TRBJ2-1, is EPEVTQTPSHQVTQMGQEVILRCVPISNHLYFYWYRQILGQKVEFLVSFYNNEISEKSEIFDDQFSVERPDGSNFTLKIRSTKLEDSAMYFCASSEDLSSYNEQFFGPGTRLTVL.

The CDR3 protein is CASSLRAGGANEQFF. The CDR3 DNA reads as TGTGCCAGCAGCCTCAGAGCGGGAGGGGCCAATGAGCAGTTCTTC. The genes are TRBV7-9 and TRBJ2-1; TRBD2 matches at 10 bases. The CDR3 length is 15 residues. V gave up 5 bases and J gave up 6 bases; unmatched junction bases: 7. From germline, CDR1 is SEHNR and CDR2 FQNEAQ (reference sequence).

On this clonotype: The junction differs from germline at one of its ends, possibly a read error. The V call is TRBV9, the J call TRBJ1-2, with D perhaps TRBD1 (6 bases). There are 13 residues in the CDR3. Germline loops: CDR1 SGDLS, CDR2 YYNGEE. CDR3 protein: CASRVEDSYGYTF. DNA for the CDR3: TGTGCCAGCAGAGTAGAGGACAGCTATGGCTACACCTTC.

The chain links TRBV27 to TRBJ2-1; a possible D gene is TRBD2 (6 bases). The CDR3 sequence is 14 residues long. CDR1 is MNHEY and CDR2 is SMNVEV in the germline V gene (reference sequence). Between the trimmed V and J ends, which lost 3 bases and 8 bases, there was a span of 14 bases. CDR3 sequence: CASSFLGPGDEQFF. For the CDR3, the DNA is TGTGCCAGCAGTTTTCTCGGTCCGGGGGATGAGCAGTTCTTC.

This clonotype was seen more than once but under ten times. The CDR3 loop is CASSLGQGWYEQYF. In DNA, the CDR3 is TGTGCCAGCAGTTTGGGACAGGGGTGGTACGAGCAGTACTTC. The chain recombines TRBV12-3 or TRBV12-4 with TRBJ2-7; 10 bases agree with TRBD1. The CDR3 is made up of 14 amino acids. V dropped 3 bases and J dropped 4; count of bases not matched to a gene: 3.

Turning to this clonotype: Given a much more abundant clone one base away, this may be a read error. This chain links TRBV28 with TRBJ2-5, with TRBD2 as a possible D gene (5 bases). CDR1 is MDHEN and CDR2 is SYDVKM in the germline V gene. The germline V and J ends were trimmed by 2 bases and 3 bases, with 19 bases remaining between them. The CDR3 has 17 residues. CDR3 amino acids: CASSLGVNYGEKETQYF. CDR3 in DNA: TGTGCCAGCAGTTTAGGGGTGAATTACGGGGAAAAAGAGACCCAGTACTTC.

This clonotype has just a few counts. The V and J genes are TRBV5-1 and TRBJ1-6, with 10 positions matching TRBD1. V gave up 2 bases and J gave up 7 bases; unmatched junction bases: 9. From germline, CDR1 is SGHRS and CDR2 YFSETQ. The CDR3 has 17 amino acids. CDR3 bases: TGCGCCAGCAGCTTCGACAGGGGGCAAAGCAAAAATTCACCCCTCCACTTT. Its protein is CASSFDRGQSKNSPLHF.

This clonotype was seen many times. The V call is TRBV7-8, the J call TRBJ1-5; 8 bases fit TRBD1. This CDR3 spans 18 amino acids. Looked up from germline, CDR1 is SGHVS and CDR2 is FQNEAQ. Trimming at V came to 1 base and at J to 3 bases, leaving 11 bases not matched to a gene. CDR3 loop: CASSLVPLGTGVNQPQHF. The CDR3 DNA is TGTGCCAGCAGCTTAGTTCCTCTGGGGACAGGCGTCAATCAGCCCCAGCATTTT.

This clonotype appeared a few times. The CDR3 DNA follows: TGCAGTGCTGTACAGGGGTTCACCGGGGAGCTGTTTTTT. It translates to CSAVQGFTGELFF. This chain joins TRBV20-1 and TRBJ2-2, with TRBD1 matching 7 bases. CDR3 size: 13 residues. With V trimmed by 5 bases and J by 4 bases, 4 bases remained unmatched. From germline, CDR1 is DFQATT and CDR2 SNEGSKA (reference sequence).

The chain links TRBV9 to TRBJ2-7; 9 bases are shared with TRBD1. From germline, CDR1 is SGDLS and CDR2 YYNGEE. CDR3 length equals 14 residues. Trimming removed 6 bases from V and 6 bases from J; junction bases left unmatched: 10. CDR3 DNA: TGTGCCAGCACCGACTCCCCGGACAGGGGCGAGCAGTACTTC. Amino acids: CASTDSPDRGEQYF.

This clonotype was counted a single time. This may arise from a read error, as a much more abundant clone is one base away. The CDR3 protein is CASRNIRFSSQETQYF. CDR3 bases: TGTGCCAGCCGTAATATCCGCTTCAGTTCCCAAGAGACCCAGTACTTC. The genes are TRBV7-2 and TRBJ2-5, with no clear D. Germline CDR1 SGHTA, CDR2 FQGNSA. Trimming removed 8 bases from V and 1 base from J, with 20 bases in between. This CDR3 is built from 16 residues. Drawing the rest from reference TRBV7-2 and TRBJ2-5, the complete variable domain is GAGVSQSPSNKVTEKGKDVELRCDPISGHTALYWYRQSLGQGLEFLIYFQGNSAPDKSGLPSDRFSAERTGGSVSTLTIQRTQQEDSAVYLCASRNIRFSSQETQYFGPGTRLLVL.

The chain uses TRBV12-3 or TRBV12-4 and TRBJ2-2; D could derive from TRBD1 or TRBD2 (5 bases each). Deletions cut 3 bases from V and 4 bases from J, with 12 bases between. The CDR3 is 15 residues long. For the CDR3, the DNA is TGTGCCAGCAGTTTTATGGCAGGGACCACCGGGGAGCTGTTTTTT. Translated: CASSFMAGTTGELFF.